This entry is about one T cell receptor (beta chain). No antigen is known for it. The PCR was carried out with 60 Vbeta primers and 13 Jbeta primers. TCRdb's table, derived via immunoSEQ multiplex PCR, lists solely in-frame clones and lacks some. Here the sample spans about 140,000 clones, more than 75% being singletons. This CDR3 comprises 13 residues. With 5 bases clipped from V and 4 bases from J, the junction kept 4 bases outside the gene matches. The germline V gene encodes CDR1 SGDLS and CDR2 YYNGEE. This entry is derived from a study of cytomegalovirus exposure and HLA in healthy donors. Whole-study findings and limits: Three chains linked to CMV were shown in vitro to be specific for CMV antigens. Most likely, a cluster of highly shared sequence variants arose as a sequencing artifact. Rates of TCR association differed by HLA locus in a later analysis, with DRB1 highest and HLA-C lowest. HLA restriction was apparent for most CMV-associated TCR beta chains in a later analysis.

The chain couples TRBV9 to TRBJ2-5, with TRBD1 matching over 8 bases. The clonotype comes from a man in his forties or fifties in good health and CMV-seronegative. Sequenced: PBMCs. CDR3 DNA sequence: TGTGCCAGCAGTGCCGGGACAGGAGAGACCCAGTACTTC. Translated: CASSAGTGETQYF.